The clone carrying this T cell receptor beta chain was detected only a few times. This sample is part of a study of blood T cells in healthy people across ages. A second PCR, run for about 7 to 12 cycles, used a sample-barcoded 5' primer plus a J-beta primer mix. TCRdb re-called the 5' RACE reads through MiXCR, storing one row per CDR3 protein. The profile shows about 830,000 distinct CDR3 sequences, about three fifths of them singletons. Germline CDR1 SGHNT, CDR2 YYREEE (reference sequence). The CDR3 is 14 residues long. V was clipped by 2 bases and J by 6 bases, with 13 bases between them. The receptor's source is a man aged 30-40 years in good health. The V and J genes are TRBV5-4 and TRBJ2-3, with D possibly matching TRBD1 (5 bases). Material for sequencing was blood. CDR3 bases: TGTGCCAGCAGCTTCCAGGGCCCCTCCGATACGCAGTATTTT. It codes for CASSFQGPSDTQYF.